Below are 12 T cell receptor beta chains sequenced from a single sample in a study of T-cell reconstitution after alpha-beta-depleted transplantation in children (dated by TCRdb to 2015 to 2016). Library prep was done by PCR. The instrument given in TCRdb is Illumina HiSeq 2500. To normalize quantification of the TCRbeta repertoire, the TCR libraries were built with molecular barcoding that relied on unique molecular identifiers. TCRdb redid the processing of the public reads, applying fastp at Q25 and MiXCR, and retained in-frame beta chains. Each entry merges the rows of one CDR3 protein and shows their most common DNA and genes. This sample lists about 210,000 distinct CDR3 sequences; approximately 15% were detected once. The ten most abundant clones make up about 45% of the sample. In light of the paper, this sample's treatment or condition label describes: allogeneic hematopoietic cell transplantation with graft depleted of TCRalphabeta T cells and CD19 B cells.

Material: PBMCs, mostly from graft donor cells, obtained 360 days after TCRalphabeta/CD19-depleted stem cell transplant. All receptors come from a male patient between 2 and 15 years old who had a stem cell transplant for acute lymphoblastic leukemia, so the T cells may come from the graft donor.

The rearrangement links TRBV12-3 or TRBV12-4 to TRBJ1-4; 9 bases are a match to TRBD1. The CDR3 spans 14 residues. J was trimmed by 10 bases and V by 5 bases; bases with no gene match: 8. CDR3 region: CASSPTGGGGKLFF. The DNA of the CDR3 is TGTGCCAGCAGTCCTACAGGGGGCGGCGGAAAACTGTTTTTT.

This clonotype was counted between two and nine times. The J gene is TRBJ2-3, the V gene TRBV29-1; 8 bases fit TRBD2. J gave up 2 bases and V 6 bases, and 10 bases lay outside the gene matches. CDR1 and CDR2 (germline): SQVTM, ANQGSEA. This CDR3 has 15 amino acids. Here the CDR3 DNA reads TGCAGCGTGAAACGGACTAGCACGTCCACAGATACGCAGTATTTT. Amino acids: CSVKRTSTSTDTQYF.

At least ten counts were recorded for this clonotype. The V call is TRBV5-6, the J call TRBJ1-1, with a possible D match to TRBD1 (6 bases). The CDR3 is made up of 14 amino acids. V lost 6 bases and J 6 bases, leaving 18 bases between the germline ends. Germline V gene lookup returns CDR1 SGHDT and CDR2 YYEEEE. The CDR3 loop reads CASTLGGRKAEAFF. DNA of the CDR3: TGTGCCAGCACCCTAGGGGGAAGAAAGGCTGAAGCTTTCTTT.

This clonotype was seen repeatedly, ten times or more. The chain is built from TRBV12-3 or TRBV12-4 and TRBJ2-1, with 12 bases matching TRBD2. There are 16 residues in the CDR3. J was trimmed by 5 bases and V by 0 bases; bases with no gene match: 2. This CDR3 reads CASSLAPSGGDNEQFF. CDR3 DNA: TGTGCCAGCAGTTTAGCCCCTAGCGGGGGGGACAATGAGCAGTTCTTC.

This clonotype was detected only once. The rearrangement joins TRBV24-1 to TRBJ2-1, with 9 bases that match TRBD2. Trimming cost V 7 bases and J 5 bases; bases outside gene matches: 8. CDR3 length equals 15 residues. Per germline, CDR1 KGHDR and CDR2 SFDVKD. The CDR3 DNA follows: TGTGCCACCAGCCATTCGGGACTAGCCGACAATGAGCAGTTCTTC. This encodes CATSHSGLADNEQFF.

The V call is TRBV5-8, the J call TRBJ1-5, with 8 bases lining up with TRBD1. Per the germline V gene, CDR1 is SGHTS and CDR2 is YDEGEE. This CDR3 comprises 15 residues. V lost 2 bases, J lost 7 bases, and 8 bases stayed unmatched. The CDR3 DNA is TGTGCCAGCAGCTTCCAGGACAGGGACTGGCAGCCCCAGCATTTT. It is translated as CASSFQDRDWQPQHF. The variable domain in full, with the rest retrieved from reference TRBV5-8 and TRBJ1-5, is EAGVTQSPTHLIKTRGQQATLRCSPISGHTSVYWYQQALGLGLQFLLWYDEGEERNRGNFPPRFSGRQFPNYSSELNVNALELEDSALYLCASSFQDRDWQPQHFGDGTRLSIL.

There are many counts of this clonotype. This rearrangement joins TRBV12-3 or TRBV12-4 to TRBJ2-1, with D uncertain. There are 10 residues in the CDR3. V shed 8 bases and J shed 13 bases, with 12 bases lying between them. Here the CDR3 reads CASAVGPQFF. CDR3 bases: TGTGCCAGCGCGGTAGGGCCCCAGTTCTTC.

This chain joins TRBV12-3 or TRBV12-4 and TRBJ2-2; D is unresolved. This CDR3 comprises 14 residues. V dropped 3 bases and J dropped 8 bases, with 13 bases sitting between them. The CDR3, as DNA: TGTGCCAGCAGTTTGCGCACCGAGAGGGGGGAGCTGTTTTTT. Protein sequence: CASSLRTERGELFF.

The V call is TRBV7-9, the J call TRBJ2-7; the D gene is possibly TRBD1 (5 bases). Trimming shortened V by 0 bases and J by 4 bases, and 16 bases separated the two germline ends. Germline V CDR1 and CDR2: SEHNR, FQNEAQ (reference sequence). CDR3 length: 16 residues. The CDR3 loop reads CASSLARRGRVYEQYF. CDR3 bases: TGTGCCAGCAGCTTAGCTCGACGTGGCAGGGTATACGAGCAGTACTTC.

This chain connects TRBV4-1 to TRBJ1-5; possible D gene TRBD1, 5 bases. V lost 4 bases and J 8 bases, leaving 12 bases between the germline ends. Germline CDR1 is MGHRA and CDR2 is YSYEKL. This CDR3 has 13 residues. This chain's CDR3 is CASSLGTSEPQHF. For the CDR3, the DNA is TGCGCCAGCAGCCTCGGGACGAGCGAGCCCCAGCATTTT.

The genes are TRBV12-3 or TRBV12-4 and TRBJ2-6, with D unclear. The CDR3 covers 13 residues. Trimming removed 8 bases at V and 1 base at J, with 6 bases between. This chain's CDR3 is CASGVSGANVLTF. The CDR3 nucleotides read TGTGCCAGCGGGGTATCTGGGGCCAACGTCCTGACTTTC.

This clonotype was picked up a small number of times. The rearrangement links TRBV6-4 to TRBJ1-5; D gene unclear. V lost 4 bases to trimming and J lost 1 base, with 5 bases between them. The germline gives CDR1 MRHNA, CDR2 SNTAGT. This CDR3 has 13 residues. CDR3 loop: CASSVSSNQPQHF. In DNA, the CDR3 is TGTGCCAGCAGTGTTTCAAGCAATCAGCCCCAGCATTTT.